The present T cell receptor (beta chain) was sequenced within a study of Graves' ophthalmopathy and Graves' hyperthyroidism. Germline V gene data show CDR1 as MNHNS and CDR2 as SASEGT. The CDR3 covers 13 residues. The ends were cut back, 4 bases at V and 1 base at J, with 7 bases in the middle. RNA transcripts were the source from which TCR beta CDR3 regions were amplified. Second-round multiplex PCR came after a first-round RT-PCR that employed HTBI primers. TCRdb recomputed calls from the multiplex PCR reads with MiXCR, one row per CDR3 protein. The sample lists about 390,000 distinct CDR3 sequences; about 18% were seen once.

Sequenced sample: peripheral blood. This sequence was found in an adult woman with stable Graves' hyperthyroidism. V usage is TRBV6-1 and J usage is TRBJ1-1, with D unresolved. The CDR3 DNA reads as TGTGCCAGCAGTGCCAAGGAGAACACTGAAGCTTTCTTT. As protein: CASSAKENTEAFF.